This T cell receptor beta chain was found in a study of blood T cell repertoires in COVID-19. Study details: Samples came from the United States, Italy and Spain, spanning acute and convalescent COVID-19. PBMCs, B-cell-depleted T cells, or T cells were the source of the cDNA or gDNA that made up the material.

In the source study's methods: Amplification of reference gene primers provided the estimated nucleated cell counts. The data were produced by immunoSEQ multiplex PCR, yet TCRdb's version contains in-frame clones alone and is incomplete. V, J and clone size were drawn from that table, and D and trimming were deduced from the DNA. The sample shows under 150,000 clones, roughly 85% of them seen only once. The specimen was peripheral blood. The sequence derives from a man in his fifties or sixties with acute or convalescent COVID-19.

DNA for the CDR3: TGTGCCAGCCCGGGATACAATGAGCAGTTCTTC. It codes for CASPGYNEQFF. The chain combines TRBV24-1 with TRBJ2-1; possible D gene TRBD2, 5 bases. Trimming removed 11 bases at V and 4 bases at J, with 8 bases between. The CDR3 is 11 residues long. Germline V gene data show CDR1 as KGHDR and CDR2 as SFDVKD.